The 10 T cell receptor beta chains presented below share a single source sample, sequenced in a study of technical replicates of blood from several donors. The table came from immunoSEQ multiplex PCR; TCRdb's copy has only in-frame clones and leaves some out. The repertoire holds some 56,000 clones, with just over 90% as singletons. Sequencing used PBMCs. The receptors stem from a human donor in good health. Some clones in this sample may be carry-over from other donors' samples.

J is TRBJ1-4 and V is TRBV6-1, with D possibly TRBD1 on 5 matching bases. V dropped 7 bases and J dropped 4 bases, with 10 bases sitting between them. The CDR3 is 13 residues long. The germline V gene has CDR1 MNHNS and CDR2 SASEGT. The DNA for the CDR3 is TGTGCCAGCACCCGACAGCTTAATGAAAAACTGTTTTTT. Protein product: CASTRQLNEKLFF.

The gene calls are TRBV5-1 and TRBJ2-7; D may be TRBD2 (5 bases). The CDR3 runs to 15 residues. Trimming removed 0 bases from V and 0 bases from J, with 10 bases in between. CDR1 and CDR2 (germline): SGHRS, YFSETQ. In nucleotides, the CDR3 is TGCGCCAGCAGCTTGGTGTCTCGGGGCTCCTACGAGCAGTACTTC. Translation: CASSLVSRGSYEQYF.

This clone has just a few counts. V is TRBV9 and J is TRBJ1-6; D gene ambiguous. Trimming cost V 4 bases and J 10 bases, with 18 bases left between them. Germline CDR1 is SGDLS and CDR2 is YYNGEE. This CDR3 is 15 amino acids long. This chain's CDR3 is CASSTLEGLGSPLHF. Here the CDR3 DNA reads TGTGCCAGCAGCACCCTTGAGGGTCTTGGGTCACCCCTCCACTTT.

The rearrangement uses TRBV6-5 and TRBJ2-5, with 8 bases identical to TRBD2. Germline trimming cut 6 bases from V and 1 base from J; bases unmatched to any gene: 7. This CDR3 has 15 residues. In germline, CDR1 is MNHEY, CDR2 SVGAGI. Here the CDR3 reads CASSRAGEAQETQYF. The CDR3 bases are TGTGCCAGCAGCCGAGCGGGAGAGGCCCAAGAGACCCAGTACTTC.

The chain recombines TRBV14 with TRBJ1-1; D call uncertain. This CDR3 comprises 13 residues. V lost 1 base, J lost 4 bases, and 7 bases lay in between. CDR1 SGHDN and CDR2 FVKESK come from the germline V gene. The CDR3 nucleotides read TGTGCCAGCAGCCAAGTAGGAGGCACTGAAGCTTTCTTT. It encodes CASSQVGGTEAFF.

The rearrangement uses TRBV25-1 and TRBJ2-1; TRBD2 aligns across 9 bases. CDR3 length equals 18 residues. In germline, CDR1 is MGHDK, CDR2 SYGVNS. Trimming cost V 5 bases and J 4 bases; bases outside gene matches: 15. CDR3 nucleotide sequence: TGTGCCAGCAGTCCGACTAGCGGAACAGGAAGGGGGTACAATGAGCAGTTCTTC. This translates into CASSPTSGTGRGYNEQFF.

The J gene is TRBJ2-2, the V gene TRBV5-4, with 8 bases lining up with TRBD1. CDR3 size: 16 residues. Looked up from germline, CDR1 is SGHNT and CDR2 is YYREEE (reference sequence). The ends lost 0 bases at V and 3 bases at J; junction bases unmatched: 4. CDR3 sequence reads: CASSLGPGGDTGELFF. The CDR3 region has the DNA TGTGCCAGCAGCTTGGGACCAGGGGGCGACACCGGGGAGCTGTTTTTT.

CDR3 nucleotide sequence: TGTGCCAGCAGCTCCGACATCCGCGAGCAGTACTTC. This gives the protein CASSSDIREQYF. The chain uses TRBV13 and TRBJ2-7; no reliable D call. The length of the CDR3 is 12 residues. V was clipped by 4 bases and J by 6 bases, with 10 bases between them. Germline V CDR1 and CDR2: PRHDT, FYEKMQ (reference sequence).

The chain has TRBV7-9 and TRBJ2-3; D remains unclear. Trimming pared 5 bases from V and 8 bases from J, leaving 17 bases between. This CDR3 is built from 14 residues. Germline CDR1 SEHNR, CDR2 FQNEAQ (reference sequence). The CDR3 is CASSPPSRGGTQYF. CDR3 in DNA: TGTGCCAGCAGCCCCCCCTCCCGAGGCGGTACGCAGTATTTT.

The chain employs TRBV19 and TRBJ1-1, with 8 bases identical to TRBD1. The CDR3 has 16 residues. Germline lookup yields CDR1 LNHDA and CDR2 SQIVND (reference sequence). The V segment lost 5 bases and the J segment 0 bases; nucleotides outside the gene matches: 8. CDR3 sequence reads: CASSSRTGNMNTEAFF. As DNA, the CDR3 is TGTGCCAGTAGTTCCCGGACAGGGAACATGAACACTGAAGCTTTCTTT.